This entry is about one TCR beta chain. CDR1 and CDR2 from the germline V gene are SGHRS and YFSETQ. V was trimmed by 1 base and J by 2 bases, leaving 16 bases between them. The CDR3 extends over 18 amino acids. This sample was included in a study of blood T cell repertoires in COVID-19. Sequenced by immunoSEQ multiplex PCR; TCRdb stores in-frame clones only, minus some. The sample contains 250,000 to 350,000 clones, approximately 84% of which appear only once. Followed over time, Seattle patients had been enrolled while infection was active. The sequenced sample consisted of peripheral blood. The chain has TRBV5-1 and TRBJ2-6; D remains unclear. The sequence derives from a human donor with COVID-19, enrolled during active disease. The donor label of this sample is uncertain. The CDR3 here is CASSLWAVEHTGANVLTF. The CDR3 DNA is TGCGCCAGCAGCTTGTGGGCAGTGGAACATACTGGGGCCAACGTCCTGACTTTC.